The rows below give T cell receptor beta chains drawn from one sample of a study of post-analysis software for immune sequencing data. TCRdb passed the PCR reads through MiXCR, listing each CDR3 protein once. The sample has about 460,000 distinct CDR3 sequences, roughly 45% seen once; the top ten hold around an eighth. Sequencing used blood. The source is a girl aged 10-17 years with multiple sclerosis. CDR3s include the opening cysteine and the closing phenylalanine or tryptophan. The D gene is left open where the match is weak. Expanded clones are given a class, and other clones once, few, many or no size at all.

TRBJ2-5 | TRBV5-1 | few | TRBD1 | CASSLGVTGGKETQYF | TGCGCCAGCAGCTTGGGTGTGACAGGGGGGAAAGAGACCCAGTACTTC
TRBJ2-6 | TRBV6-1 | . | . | CASSDPRTVDHSGANVLTF | TGTGCCAGCAGTGACCCGCGGACAGTTGATCACTCTGGGGCCAACGTCCTGACTTTC
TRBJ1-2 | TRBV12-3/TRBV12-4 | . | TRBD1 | CASRYRDRGLAGYTF | TGTGCCAGCAGGTATCGGGACAGGGGCCTTGCTGGCTACACCTTC
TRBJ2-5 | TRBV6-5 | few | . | CASSYSIRDETQYF | TGTGCCAGCAGTTACTCGATCAGGGACGAGACCCAGTACTTC
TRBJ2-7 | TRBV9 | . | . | CASSVAVGRGGEQYF | TGTGCCAGCAGCGTAGCTGTGGGACGGGGAGGCGAGCAGTACTTC
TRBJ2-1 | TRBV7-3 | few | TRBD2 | CASSLFSSGYNEQFF | TGTGCCAGCAGCTTATTTTCTAGCGGGTACAATGAGCAGTTCTTC
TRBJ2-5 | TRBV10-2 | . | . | CASSESVRGPQETQYF | TGCGCCAGCAGTGAGTCGGTCAGAGGGCCACAAGAGACCCAGTACTTC
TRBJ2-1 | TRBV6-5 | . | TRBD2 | CTSINSGYISYNEQFF | TGTACCAGCATTAATAGCGGGTACATCTCCTACAATGAGCAGTTCTTC
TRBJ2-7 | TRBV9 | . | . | CASSVDFGSPYEQYF | TGTGCCAGCAGCGTCGATTTCGGGTCCCCCTACGAGCAGTACTTC
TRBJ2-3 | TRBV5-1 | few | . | CASSLAGSRETRTDTQYF | TGCGCCAGCAGCTTGGCCGGTAGCCGGGAAACCCGCACAGATACGCAGTATTTT
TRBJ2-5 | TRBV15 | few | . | CATSRGTETQYF | TGTGCCACTTCGAGGGGGACAGAGACCCAGTACTTC
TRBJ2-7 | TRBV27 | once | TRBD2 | CASSLTSGTSEQYF | TGTGCCAGCAGTCTGACTAGCGGGACTAGCGAGCAGTACTTC
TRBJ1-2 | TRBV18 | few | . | CASSPSLASPNYGYTF | TGTGCCAGCTCACCAAGTCTTGCCAGTCCTAACTATGGCTACACCTTC
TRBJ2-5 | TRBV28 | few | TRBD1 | CASTLGQGVGAETQYF | TGTGCCAGCACCCTAGGGCAGGGGGTAGGTGCAGAGACCCAGTACTTC
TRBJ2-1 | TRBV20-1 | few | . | CSARGGRNYNEQFF | TGCAGTGCTAGAGGGGGGAGGAACTACAATGAGCAGTTCTTC
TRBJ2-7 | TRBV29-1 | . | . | CSVLPSGTIGEQYF | TGCAGCGTTCTCCCGTCCGGGACAATTGGCGAGCAGTACTTC
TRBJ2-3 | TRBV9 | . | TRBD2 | CASSVVGAGLTDTQYF | TGTGCCAGCAGCGTAGTGGGAGCGGGGCTCACAGATACGCAGTATTTT
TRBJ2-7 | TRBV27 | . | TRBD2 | CASSWNGLAGDYEQYF | TGTGCCAGCAGTTGGAACGGACTAGCGGGGGACTACGAGCAGTACTTC
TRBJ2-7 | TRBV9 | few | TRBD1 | CASSVMTGQGPYEQYF | TGTGCCAGCAGCGTGATGACGGGACAGGGGCCCTACGAGCAGTACTTC
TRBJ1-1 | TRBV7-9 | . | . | CASSSPGRGTEAFF | TGTGCCAGCAGCTCCCCAGGAAGGGGCACTGAAGCTTTCTTT
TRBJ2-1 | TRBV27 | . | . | CASSPDPRRSYNEQFF | TGTGCCAGCAGTCCTGACCCGAGGAGGTCCTACAATGAGCAGTTCTTC
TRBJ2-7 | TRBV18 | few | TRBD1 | CASSAGQEGVYEQYF | TGTGCCAGCTCAGCGGGACAGGAGGGAGTCTACGAGCAGTACTTC
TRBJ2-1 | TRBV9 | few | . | CASKRESGDEQFF | TGTGCCAGTAAACGGGAGTCTGGCGATGAGCAGTTCTTC
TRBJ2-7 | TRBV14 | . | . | CASSRGWGGEQYF | TGTGCCAGCAGCAGAGGGTGGGGTGGCGAGCAGTACTTC
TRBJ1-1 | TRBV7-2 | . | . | CASSSGIALNTEAFF | TGTGCCAGCAGCTCGGGGATCGCTTTGAACACTGAAGCTTTCTTT
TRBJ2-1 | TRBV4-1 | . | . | CASSQEFTGGTPTYNEQFF | TGCGCCAGCAGCCAAGAGTTTACGGGCGGGACACCTACCTACAATGAGCAGTTCTTC
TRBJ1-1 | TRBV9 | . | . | CASSLRQHTEAFF | TGTGCCAGCAGCCTCCGACAGCACACTGAAGCTTTCTTT
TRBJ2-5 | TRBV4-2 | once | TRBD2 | CASSQFRGGQTGKETQYF | TGTGCCAGCAGCCAATTCCGCGGGGGGCAGACTGGTAAAGAGACCCAGTACTTC
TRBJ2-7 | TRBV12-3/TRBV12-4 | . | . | CASSPPRIWDGKGSYKQYF | TGTGCCAGCAGTCCCCCTAGAATTTGGGACGGAAAGGGCTCCTACAAGCAGTACTTC
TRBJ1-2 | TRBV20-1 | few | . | CSASKVGGANYGYTF | TGCAGTGCTAGTAAAGTGGGGGGGGCTAACTATGGCTACACCTTC
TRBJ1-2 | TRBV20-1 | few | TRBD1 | CSASNFGQGAYGYTF | TGCAGTGCGAGCAACTTCGGACAGGGCGCCTATGGCTACACCTTC